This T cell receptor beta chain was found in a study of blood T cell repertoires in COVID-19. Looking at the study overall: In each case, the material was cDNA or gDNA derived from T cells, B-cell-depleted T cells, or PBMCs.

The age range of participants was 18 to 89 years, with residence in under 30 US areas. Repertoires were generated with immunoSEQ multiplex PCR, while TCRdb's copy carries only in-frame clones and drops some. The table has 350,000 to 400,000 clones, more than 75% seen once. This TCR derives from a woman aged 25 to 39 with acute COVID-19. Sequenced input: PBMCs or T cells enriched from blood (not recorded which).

As DNA, the CDR3 is TGTGCCAGCAGCGAGGGACAGGGAGTTTACAATGAGCAGTTCTTC. It encodes CASSEGQGVYNEQFF. The rearrangement joins TRBV6-2 or TRBV6-3 to TRBJ2-1; TRBD1 matches 9 bases. Germline V lookup: CDR1 MNHEY, CDR2 SVGEGT. This CDR3 is 15 amino acids long. V lost 6 bases and J lost 4; bases outside the gene matches: 7.